What follows is one T cell receptor beta chain and its context. Its antigen is undetermined. The data are from a study of monozygotic twins with inflammatory bowel disease. Whole-study results and caveats: Relative to healthy twins, IBD patients had fewer clonotypes in common with others, a gap that was especially apparent with disease activity. Whether twins were concordant or discordant made no difference to repertoire similarity, possibly from limited power.

For each CDR3 protein, TCRdb gives one entry from its re-call of the 5' RACE reads, without DNA. The repertoire table contains some 200,000 distinct CDR3 sequences. CDR1 and CDR2 from the germline V gene are MNHNS and SASEGT. This CDR3 has 17 amino acids. This chain connects TRBV6-1 to TRBJ2-3. Sequencing was done on a sample of blood. The origin of this receptor is a human donor with ulcerative colitis or Crohn's disease, or a healthy co-twin of an affected twin (not recorded which). CDR3 sequence: CASSELAASPSTDTQYF.